The rows below give T cell receptor beta chains drawn from one sample of a study of cytomegalovirus exposure and HLA in healthy donors. Some clones are missing from TCRdb's copy, which holds only in-frame ones; the method was immunoSEQ multiplex PCR. The table has about 140,000 clones, 76% seen once. The material sequenced was PBMCs. These receptors all come from a man aged 18 to 29 in good health and CMV-seronegative. CDR3s include the opening cysteine and the closing phenylalanine or tryptophan. A D gene is named only where the DNA matches it firmly. Not all rows give a size; the values are once, few, many and, for expanded clones, a class.

v_gene	d_gene	abundance	j_gene	CDR3nt	CDR3aa
TRBV6-4	.	.	TRBJ1-2	TGTGCCAGCAGTCCGGGGACAAGTATTAACTATGGCTACACCTTC	CASSPGTSINYGYTF
TRBV5-1	TRBD1	.	TRBJ1-4	TGCGCCAGCAGCTTTTACGGGCCGGGACAGGAAAATGAAAAACTGTTTTTT	CASSFYGPGQENEKLFF
TRBV2	TRBD1	.	TRBJ1-1	TGTGCCAGCTCCATCCCCGACAGGGGAATGAACACTGAAGCTTTCTTT	CASSIPDRGMNTEAFF
TRBV5-4	TRBD1	.	TRBJ2-7	TGTGCCAGCAGCTTGGCCACAGGGGGCACCAGACACGAGCAGTACTTC	CASSLATGGTRHEQYF
TRBV11-2	TRBD2	.	TRBJ2-2	TGTGCCAGCAGCTTTACTAGCGGGAGCACCGGGGAGCTGTTTTTT	CASSFTSGSTGELFF
TRBV7-3	.	.	TRBJ2-1	TGTGCCAGCAGCTTAACGGGTAAGGGGTCAAGGAATGAGCAGTTCTTC	CASSLTGKGSRNEQFF
TRBV27	TRBD1	once	TRBJ1-5	TGTGCCAGCAGTTTTCAGGGGGGACATCAGCCCCAGCATTTT	CASSFQGGHQPQHF
TRBV2	.	.	TRBJ1-1	TGTGCCTCAAGAACCCAGGGGGAAGCTTTCTTT	CASRTQGEAFF
TRBV20-1	.	.	TRBJ2-1	TGCAGTGGTTCAGGGCTTAATGAGCAGTTCTTC	CSGSGLNEQFF
TRBV9	.	few	TRBJ2-1	TGTGCCAGCAGCGTAGGGACAACCCGATCCTACAATGAGCAGTTCTTC	CASSVGTTRSYNEQFF
TRBV5-1	.	.	TRBJ2-3	TGCGCCAGCAGCGTCCGTTCTACAGATACGCAGTATTTT	CASSVRSTDTQYF
TRBV11-2	.	.	TRBJ2-5	TGTGCCAGCAGCGTACCTTACCTCGGAGAGACCCAGTACTTC	CASSVPYLGETQYF
TRBV2	TRBD1	.	TRBJ2-7	TGTGCCAGCCGGCTGGGACAGGGTGAATACGAGCAGTACTTC	CASRLGQGEYEQYF
TRBV15	.	.	TRBJ2-1	TGTGCCACCAGCAGAGATCGACAGACAGAGATTGCTGGCAGTGCGCAGTTCTTC	CATSRDRQTEIAGSAQFF
TRBV7-6	TRBD1	.	TRBJ2-7	TGTGCCAGCAGCTTCGCAGCCGGGACAGCCAGCGAGCAGTACTTC	CASSFAAGTASEQYF
TRBV4-1	TRBD2	.	TRBJ2-5	TGCGCCAGCAGCCAAGGTTGGCTAGCGGAAGAGACCCAGTACTTC	CASSQGWLAEETQYF
TRBV4-2	.	.	TRBJ1-1	TGTGCCAGCAGCCCCTGGGCAGGGTTGAACACTGAAGCTTTCTTT	CASSPWAGLNTEAFF
TRBV5-6	TRBD1	once	TRBJ2-2	TGTGCCAGCAGCTCTGGACAGGGGAACACCGGGGAGCTGTTTTTT	CASSSGQGNTGELFF
TRBV28	TRBD1	.	TRBJ2-2	TGTGCCAGCAGTTTATGGTCCGGGACAGGGCACACCGGGGAGCTGTTTTTT	CASSLWSGTGHTGELFF
TRBV19	TRBD2	.	TRBJ2-7	TGTGCCAGTAGTATGGGGGCCCTAGCGGGAGACTCCTACGAGCAGTACTTC	CASSMGALAGDSYEQYF
TRBV5-1	TRBD1	.	TRBJ1-6	TGCGCCAGCAGCTTAAATCGTGCTAAGGACAGGGAGGATTCACCCCTCCACTTT	CASSLNRAKDREDSPLHF
TRBV18	.	.	TRBJ1-2	TGTGCCAGCTCACTCCCTCCCGCACGGACAGACCCTTATGGCTACACCTTC	CASSLPPARTDPYGYTF
TRBV14	TRBD2	.	TRBJ2-5	TGTGCCAGCAGCCAGATAGCGGGAGGTGTGACCCAGTACTTC	CASSQIAGGVTQYF
TRBV9	TRBD1	.	TRBJ1-1	TGTGCCAGCAGCGTACTAGGGGGCAGTAACACTGAAGCTTTCTTT	CASSVLGGSNTEAFF
TRBV10-3	TRBD1	.	TRBJ2-7	TGTGCCATTGTGGGACAGGGAAGCTCCTACGAGCAGTACTTC	CAIVGQGSSYEQYF